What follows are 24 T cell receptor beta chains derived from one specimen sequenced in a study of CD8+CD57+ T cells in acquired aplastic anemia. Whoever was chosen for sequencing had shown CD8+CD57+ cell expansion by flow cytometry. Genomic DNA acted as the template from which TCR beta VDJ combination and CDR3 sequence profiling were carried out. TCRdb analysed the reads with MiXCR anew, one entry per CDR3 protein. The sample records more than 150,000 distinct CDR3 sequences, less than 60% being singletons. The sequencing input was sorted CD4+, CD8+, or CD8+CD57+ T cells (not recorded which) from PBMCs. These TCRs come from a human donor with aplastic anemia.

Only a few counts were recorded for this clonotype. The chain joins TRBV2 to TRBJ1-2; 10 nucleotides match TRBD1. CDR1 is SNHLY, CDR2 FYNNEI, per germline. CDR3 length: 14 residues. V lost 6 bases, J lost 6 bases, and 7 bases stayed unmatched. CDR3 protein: CASSLDRGFDGYTF. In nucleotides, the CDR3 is TGTGCCAGCAGCTTGGACAGGGGGTTTGATGGCTACACCTTC.

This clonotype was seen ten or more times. The CDR3 DNA is TGTGCCAGCAGTGAGGCGGCGGTGAACACCGGGGAGCTGTTTTTT. It translates to CASSEAAVNTGELFF. V and J are TRBV2 and TRBJ2-2, with no clear D. Trimming took off 3 bases at V and 1 base at J, with 9 bases between the two ends. Germline assignment: CDR1 SNHLY and CDR2 FYNNEI. CDR3 size: 15 residues.

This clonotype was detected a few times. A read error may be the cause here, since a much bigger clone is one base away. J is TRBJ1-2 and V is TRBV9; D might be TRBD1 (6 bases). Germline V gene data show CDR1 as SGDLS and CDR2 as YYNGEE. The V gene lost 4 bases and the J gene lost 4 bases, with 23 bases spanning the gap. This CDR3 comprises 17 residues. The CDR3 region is CASSKGVDVVGAYGYTF. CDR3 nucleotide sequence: TGTGCCAGCAGCAAAGGGGTGGATGTAGTGGGGGCCTATGGCTACACCTTC. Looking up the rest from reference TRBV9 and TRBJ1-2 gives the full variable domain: DSGVTQTPKHLITATGQRVTLRCSPRSGDLSVYWYQQSLDQGLQFLIQYYNGEERAKGNILERFSAQQFPDLHSELNLSSLELGDSALYFCASSKGVDVVGAYGYTFGSGTRLTVV.

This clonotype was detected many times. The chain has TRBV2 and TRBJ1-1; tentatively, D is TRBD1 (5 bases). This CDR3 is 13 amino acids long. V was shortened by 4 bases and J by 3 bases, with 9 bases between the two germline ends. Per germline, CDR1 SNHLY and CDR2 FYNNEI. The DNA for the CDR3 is TGTGCCAGCAGTGGACAGATGGACACTGAAGCTTTCTTT. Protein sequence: CASSGQMDTEAFF.

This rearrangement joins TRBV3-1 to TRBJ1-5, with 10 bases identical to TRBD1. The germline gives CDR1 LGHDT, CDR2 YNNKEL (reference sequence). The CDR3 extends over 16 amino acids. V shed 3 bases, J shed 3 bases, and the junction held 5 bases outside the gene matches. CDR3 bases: TGTGCCAGCAGCCACCCGGGACAGGGGTACAATCAGCCCCAGCATTTT. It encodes CASSHPGQGYNQPQHF.

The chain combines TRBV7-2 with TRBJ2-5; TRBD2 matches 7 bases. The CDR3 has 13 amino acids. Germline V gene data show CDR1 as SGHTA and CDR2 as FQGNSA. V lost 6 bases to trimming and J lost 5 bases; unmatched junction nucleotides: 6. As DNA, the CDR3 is TGTGCCAGCAGAGCGGGGTTTAGGGAGACCCAGTACTTC. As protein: CASRAGFRETQYF.

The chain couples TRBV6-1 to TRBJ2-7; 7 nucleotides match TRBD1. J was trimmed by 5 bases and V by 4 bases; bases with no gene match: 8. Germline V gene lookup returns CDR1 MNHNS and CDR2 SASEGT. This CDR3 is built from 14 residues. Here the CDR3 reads CASSVGTALDEQYF. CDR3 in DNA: TGTGCCAGCAGTGTTGGGACAGCCCTGGACGAGCAGTACTTC.

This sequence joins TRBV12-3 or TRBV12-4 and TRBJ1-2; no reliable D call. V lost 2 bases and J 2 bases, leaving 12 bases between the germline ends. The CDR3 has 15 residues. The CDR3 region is CASSLNDNGNYGYTF. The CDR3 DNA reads TGTGCCAGCAGTTTAAACGACAATGGGAACTATGGCTACACCTTC.

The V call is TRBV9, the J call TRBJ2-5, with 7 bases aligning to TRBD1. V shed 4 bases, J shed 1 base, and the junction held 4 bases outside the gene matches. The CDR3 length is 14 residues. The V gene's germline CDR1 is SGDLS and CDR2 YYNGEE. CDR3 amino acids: CASSPDRAQETQYF. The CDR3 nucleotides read TGTGCCAGCAGCCCTGACAGGGCCCAAGAGACCCAGTACTTC.

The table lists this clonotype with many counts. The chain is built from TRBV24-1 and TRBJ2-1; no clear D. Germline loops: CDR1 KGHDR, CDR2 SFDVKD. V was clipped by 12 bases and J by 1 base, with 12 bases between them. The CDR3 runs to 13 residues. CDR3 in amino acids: CACDDRSYNEQFF. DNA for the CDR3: TGTGCCTGCGATGATAGGTCCTACAATGAGCAGTTCTTC.

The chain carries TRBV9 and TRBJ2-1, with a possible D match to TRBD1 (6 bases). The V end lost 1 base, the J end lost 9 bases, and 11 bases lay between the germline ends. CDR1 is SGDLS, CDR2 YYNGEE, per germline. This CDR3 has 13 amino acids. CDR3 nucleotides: TGTGCCAGCAGCGTACTGGGGGCGGGTGAGCAGTTCTTC. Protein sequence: CASSVLGAGEQFF. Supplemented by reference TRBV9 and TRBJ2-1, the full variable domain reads DSGVTQTPKHLITATGQRVTLRCSPRSGDLSVYWYQQSLDQGLQFLIQYYNGEERAKGNILERFSAQQFPDLHSELNLSSLELGDSALYFCASSVLGAGEQFFGPGTRLTVL.

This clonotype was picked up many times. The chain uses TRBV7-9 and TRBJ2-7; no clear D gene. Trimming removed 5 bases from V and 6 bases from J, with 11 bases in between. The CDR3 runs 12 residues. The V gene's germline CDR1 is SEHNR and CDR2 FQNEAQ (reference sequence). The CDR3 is CASSPALLEQYF. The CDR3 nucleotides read TGTGCCAGCAGCCCCGCCCTACTCGAGCAGTACTTC.

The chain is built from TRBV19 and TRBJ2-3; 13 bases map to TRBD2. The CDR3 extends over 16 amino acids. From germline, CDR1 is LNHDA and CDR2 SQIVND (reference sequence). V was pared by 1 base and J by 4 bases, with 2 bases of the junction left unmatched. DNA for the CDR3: TGTGCCAGTAGTATAGGGACTAGCGGGAGAGCAGATACGCAGTATTTT. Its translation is CASSIGTSGRADTQYF.

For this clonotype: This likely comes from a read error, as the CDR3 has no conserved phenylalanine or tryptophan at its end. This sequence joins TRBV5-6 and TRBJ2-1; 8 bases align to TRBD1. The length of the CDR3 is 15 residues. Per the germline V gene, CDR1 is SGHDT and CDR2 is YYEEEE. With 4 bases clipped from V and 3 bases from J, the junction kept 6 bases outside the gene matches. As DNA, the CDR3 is TGTGCCAGCAGCCCAGGACAGGGCCACTACAATGAGCAGTTCCTC. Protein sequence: CASSPGQGHYNEQFL.

Here the CDR3 DNA reads TGCAGCGTAAGACCAGGGACAGGGGGGCTTGAGACCCAGTACTTC. Its protein is CSVRPGTGGLETQYF. V and J are TRBV29-1 and TRBJ2-5; 11 nucleotides match TRBD1. With 6 bases clipped from V and 5 bases from J, the junction kept 11 bases outside the gene matches. The CDR3 runs 15 residues. CDR1 and CDR2 from the germline V gene are SQVTM and ANQGSEA. The full variable domain, rest sourced from reference TRBV29-1 and TRBJ2-5, is SAVISQKPSRDICQRGTSLTIQCQVDSQVTMMFWYRQQPGQSLTLIATANQGSEATYESGFVIDKFPISRPNLTFSTLTVSNMSPEDSSIYLCSVRPGTGGLETQYFGPGTRLLVL.

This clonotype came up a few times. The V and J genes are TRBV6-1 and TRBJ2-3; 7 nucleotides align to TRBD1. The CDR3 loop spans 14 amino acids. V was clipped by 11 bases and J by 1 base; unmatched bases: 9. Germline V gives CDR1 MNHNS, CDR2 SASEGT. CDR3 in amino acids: CACSQGSRTDTQYF. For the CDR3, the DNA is TGTGCCTGCTCACAGGGGTCACGCACAGATACGCAGTATTTT.

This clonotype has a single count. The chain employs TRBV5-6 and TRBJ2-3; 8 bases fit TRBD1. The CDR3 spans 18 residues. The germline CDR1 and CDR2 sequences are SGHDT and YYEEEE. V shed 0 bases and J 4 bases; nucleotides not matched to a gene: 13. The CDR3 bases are TGTGCCAGCAGCTTGGGCCAGGGGGCGATCGTCGAATCAGATACGCAGTATTTT. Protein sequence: CASSLGQGAIVESDTQYF.

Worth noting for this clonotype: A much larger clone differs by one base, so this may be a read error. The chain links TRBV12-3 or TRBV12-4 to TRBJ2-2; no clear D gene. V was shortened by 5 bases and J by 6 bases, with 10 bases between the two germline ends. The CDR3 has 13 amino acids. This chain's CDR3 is CASSQSAPGELFF. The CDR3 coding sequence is TGTGCCAGCAGTCAAAGTGCCCCCGGGGAGCTGTTTTTT.

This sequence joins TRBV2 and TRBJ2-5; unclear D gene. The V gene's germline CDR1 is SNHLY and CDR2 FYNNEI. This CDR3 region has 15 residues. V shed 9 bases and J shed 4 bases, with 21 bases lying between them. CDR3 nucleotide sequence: TGTGCCAGTCACCTGGGCCCTTCCCCTGGAGAGACCCAGTACTTC. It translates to CASHLGPSPGETQYF.

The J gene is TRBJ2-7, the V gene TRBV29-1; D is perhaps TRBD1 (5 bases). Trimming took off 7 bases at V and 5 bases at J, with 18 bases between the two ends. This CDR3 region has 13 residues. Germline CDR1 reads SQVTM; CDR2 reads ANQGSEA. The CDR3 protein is CSAVTGRAHEQYF. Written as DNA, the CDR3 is TGCAGCGCCGTGACGGGCAGGGCACACGAGCAGTACTTC.

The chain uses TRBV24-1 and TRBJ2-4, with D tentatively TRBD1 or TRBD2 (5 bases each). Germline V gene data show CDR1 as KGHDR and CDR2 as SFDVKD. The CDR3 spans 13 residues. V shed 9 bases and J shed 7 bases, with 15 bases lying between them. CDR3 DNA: TGTGCCACCCCCGGGGCAGTGAGCAACATTCAGTACTTC. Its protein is CATPGAVSNIQYF.

CDR3 nucleotides: TGCAGTGCTAGAGGCGCCAGGGAGTACGAGCAGTACTTC. It encodes CSARGAREYEQYF. V gene TRBV20-1 combines with J gene TRBJ2-7; D may match TRBD1 or TRBD2 (5 bases each). CDR1 is DFQATT and CDR2 is SNEGSKA in the germline V gene (reference sequence). V was cut by 1 base and J by 4 bases, with 11 bases left in between. The CDR3 is 13 residues long.

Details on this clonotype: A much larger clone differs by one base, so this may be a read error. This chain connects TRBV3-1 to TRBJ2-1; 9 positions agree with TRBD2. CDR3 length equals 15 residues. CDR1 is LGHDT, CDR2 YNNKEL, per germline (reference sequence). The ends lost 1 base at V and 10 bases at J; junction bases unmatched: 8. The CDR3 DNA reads TGTGCCAGCAGCCAAGTGTCTAGCGGGACCTACGAGCAGTTCTTC. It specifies CASSQVSSGTYEQFF.

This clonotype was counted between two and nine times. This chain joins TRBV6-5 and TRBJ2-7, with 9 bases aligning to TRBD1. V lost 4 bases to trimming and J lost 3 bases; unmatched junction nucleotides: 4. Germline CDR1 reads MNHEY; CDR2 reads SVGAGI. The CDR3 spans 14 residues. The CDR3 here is CASSSTGGNYEQYF. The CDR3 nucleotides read TGTGCCAGCAGTTCGACAGGGGGGAACTACGAGCAGTACTTC.